The next 31 T cell receptor beta chains were all read from a single sample in a study of cytomegalovirus exposure and HLA in healthy donors. PCR used 60 Vbeta primers and 13 Jbeta primers. TCRdb's copy holds only in-frame clones and misses some; the assay was immunoSEQ multiplex PCR. Here the sample spans 150,000 to 200,000 clones, around 80% being singletons. The source material was PBMCs. Receptors were obtained from a male donor in good health and CMV-seropositive.

The V call is TRBV2, the J call TRBJ2-5; a weak D match, TRBD1 (6 bases). TRBJ2-7 matches the DNA end more closely, so the J call is doubtful. The CDR3 extends over 14 amino acids. Germline V lookup: CDR1 SNHLY, CDR2 FYNNEI. CDR3 DNA sequence: TGTGCCAGCAGACCTGGACAGACAGCCTACGAGCAGTACTTC. It codes for CASRPGQTAYEQYF.

This chain joins TRBV14 and TRBJ1-2; D gene unclear. Germline CDR1 is SGHDN and CDR2 is FVKESK. This CDR3 is 13 amino acids long. Trimming pared 5 bases from V and 4 bases from J, leaving 11 bases between. As DNA, the CDR3 is TGTGCCAGCAGCGCCGGGGTGAGCTATGGCTACACCTTC. It encodes CASSAGVSYGYTF.

The chain uses TRBV19 and TRBJ2-7; no clear D gene. This CDR3 spans 14 amino acids. The V gene's germline CDR1 is LNHDA and CDR2 SQIVND (reference sequence). V was cut by 5 bases and J by 2 bases, with 13 bases left in between. CDR3 amino acids: CASSETTNPYEQYF. In DNA, the CDR3 is TGTGCCAGTAGTGAGACAACGAACCCCTACGAGCAGTACTTC.

This chain joins TRBV5-4 and TRBJ2-3; perhaps TRBD2 as D (6 bases). Germline V gene data show CDR1 as SGHNT and CDR2 as YYREEE (reference sequence). V dropped 2 bases and J dropped 4 bases, with 8 bases sitting between them. The CDR3 has 13 residues. CDR3: CASSFSSADTQYF. In nucleotides, the CDR3 is TGTGCCAGCAGCTTCTCTAGCGCAGATACGCAGTATTTT.

This sequence joins TRBV16 and TRBJ2-3; the D is unclear. The ends were cut back, 0 bases at V and 2 bases at J, with 9 bases in the middle. Germline V gene lookup returns CDR1 KGHSY and CDR2 FQNENV. The CDR3 has 15 amino acids. The CDR3 protein is CASSQSSHPTDTQYF. The DNA of the CDR3 is TGTGCCAGCAGCCAATCTTCCCATCCCACAGATACGCAGTATTTT.

This chain joins TRBV18 and TRBJ2-5, with 7 bases matching TRBD1. The germline V gene encodes CDR1 KGHSH and CDR2 LQKENI. With V trimmed by 2 bases and J by 0 bases, 3 bases remained unmatched. The CDR3 loop spans 15 amino acids. CDR3 bases: TGTGCCAGCTCACCAACCAGGGGGTACCAAGAGACCCAGTACTTC. It is translated as CASSPTRGYQETQYF.

The chain couples TRBV18 to TRBJ1-1; perhaps TRBD1 as D (5 bases). Trimming stripped 3 bases from V and 1 base from J, with 12 bases between. The CDR3 covers 15 residues. Germline-derived CDR1 and CDR2 are KGHSH and LQKENI. The CDR3 region is CASSPGRDPNTEAFF. The CDR3 DNA sequence: TGTGCCAGCTCACCGGGCAGGGATCCGAACACTGAAGCTTTCTTT.

V usage is TRBV25-1 and J usage is TRBJ2-7, with 8 positions matching TRBD2. The trim removed 0 bases at V and 7 bases at J, leaving 8 bases unmatched. This CDR3 is built from 15 residues. Germline assignment: CDR1 MGHDK and CDR2 SYGVNS. The CDR3 nucleotides read TGTGCCAGCAGTGAATATGGAGCGGGAGTGGAGGAGCAGTACTTC. Protein: CASSEYGAGVEEQYF.

V is TRBV27 and J is TRBJ1-2; 9 bases match TRBD1. The CDR3 extends over 14 amino acids. CDR1 and CDR2 (germline): MNHEY, SMNVEV (reference sequence). The V and J ends lost 3 bases and 5 bases, in that order; junction bases with no gene match: 4. CDR3: CASSFGQGRYGYTF. The CDR3 DNA follows: TGTGCCAGCAGTTTCGGACAGGGGAGGTATGGCTACACCTTC.

The rearrangement uses TRBV20-1 and TRBJ2-5; no definite D call. The ends were cut back, 6 bases at V and 5 bases at J, with 10 bases in the middle. CDR3 length equals 11 residues. CDR1 and CDR2 from the germline V gene are DFQATT and SNEGSKA (reference sequence). DNA for the CDR3: TGCAGTGCCCAGCGTGGGGAGACCCAGTACTTC. Its protein is CSAQRGETQYF.

This sequence joins TRBV25-1 and TRBJ2-3; TRBD2 agrees at 12 bases. Germline CDR1 reads MGHDK; CDR2 reads SYGVNS. V shed 1 base and J 0 bases; nucleotides not matched to a gene: 5. The CDR3 consists of 18 residues. Here the CDR3 reads CASSESEGLAGSTDTQYF. CDR3 sequence (DNA): TGTGCCAGCAGTGAATCGGAGGGACTAGCGGGTAGCACAGATACGCAGTATTTT.

This clone was seen a few times. The chain joins TRBV27 to TRBJ1-5; D is possibly TRBD1 (6 bases). Trimming took off 3 bases at V and 9 bases at J, with 15 bases between the two ends. The CDR3 contains 14 residues. CDR1 and CDR2 (germline): MNHEY, SMNVEV (reference sequence). The DNA for the CDR3 is TGTGCCAGCAGTTTGACAGGCCTAGAGCGGCCCCAGCATTTT. It codes for CASSLTGLERPQHF.

The chain has TRBV19 and TRBJ1-1; D might be TRBD1 (5 bases). CDR1 is LNHDA, CDR2 SQIVND, per germline (reference sequence). The CDR3 is 13 residues long. V was shortened by 7 bases and J by 0 bases, with 9 bases between the two germline ends. The CDR3 nucleotides are TGTGCCAGTAATAGACAGATGAACACTGAAGCTTTCTTT. It codes for CASNRQMNTEAFF.

This clone was counted once. This chain links TRBV4-3 with TRBJ1-3, with D hard to call. The V gene lost 0 bases and the J gene lost 3 bases, with 9 bases spanning the gap. Germline V lookup: CDR1 LGHNA, CDR2 YSLEER. CDR3 length equals 15 residues. CDR3 coding DNA: TGCGCCAGCAGCCAAGACCTCGGACTTGGAAACACCATATATTTT. It codes for CASSQDLGLGNTIYF.

The table lists this clone with a count of one. The chain joins TRBV30 to TRBJ2-7, with D perhaps matching TRBD1 (5 bases). This CDR3 contains 15 residues. V lost 1 base and J 7 bases, leaving 20 bases between the germline ends. In germline, CDR1 is GTSNPN, CDR2 SVGIG (reference sequence). CDR3 sequence reads: CAWSEADSRLGEQYF. The DNA of the CDR3 is TGTGCCTGGAGTGAGGCAGACAGCCGGCTAGGGGAGCAGTACTTC.

The chain has TRBV12-5 and TRBJ1-1; D gene uncertain. Deletions cut 2 bases from V and 0 bases from J, with 4 bases between. This CDR3 region has 13 residues. Germline V gene data show CDR1 as LGHNT and CDR2 as FRNRAP. The DNA of the CDR3 is TGTGCTAGTGGTTTGCAATTGAACACTGAAGCTTTCTTT. It codes for CASGLQLNTEAFF.

This chain joins TRBV5-4 and TRBJ2-1; maybe TRBD2 (6 bases). Trimming cost V 3 bases and J 1 base, with 14 bases left between them. The CDR3 extends over 16 amino acids. From germline, CDR1 is SGHNT and CDR2 YYREEE (reference sequence). CDR3 nucleotides: TGTGCCAGCAGCTCTGAGGGTGGGACTTCCTACAATGAGCAGTTCTTC. Translated: CASSSEGGTSYNEQFF.

The table lists this clone with a few counts. The chain combines TRBV7-2 with TRBJ1-3; D gene unclear. Trimming took 5 bases from V and 2 from J, leaving 16 bases between them. CDR1 and CDR2 (germline): SGHTA, FQGNSA. This CDR3 contains 16 residues. This chain's CDR3 is CASSLGPRGTGNTIYF. CDR3 bases: TGTGCCAGCAGCCTCGGACCCCGGGGTACTGGAAACACCATATATTTT.

The genes are TRBV7-8 and TRBJ2-1, with D maybe TRBD2 (5 bases). This CDR3 contains 13 residues. Germline CDR1 is SGHVS and CDR2 is FQNEAQ. V lost 3 bases to trimming and J lost 7 bases, with 10 bases between them. Written as DNA, the CDR3 is TGTGCCAGCAGCTTGGGGAGCGTTAATGAGCAGTTCTTC. Translated: CASSLGSVNEQFF.

As concerns this clone: A read error may produce the germline difference seen at one junction end. The chain links TRBV7-7 to TRBJ2-3; possibly TRBD1 for D (7 bases). Germline V gene sequence: CDR1 SSHAT, CDR2 FNYEAQ (reference sequence). The CDR3 covers 15 residues. The chain's CDR3 is CASSTGAGLADTQYF. The CDR3 DNA sequence: TGTGCTAGCAGCACAGGGGCGGGGCTGGCAGATACGCAGTATTTT.

This clone came up a few times. V gene TRBV5-4 combines with J gene TRBJ2-1; 9 nucleotides align to TRBD2. The ends lost 4 bases at V and 7 bases at J; junction bases unmatched: 15. This CDR3 contains 17 residues. Looked up from germline, CDR1 is SGHNT and CDR2 is YYREEE (reference sequence). For the CDR3, the DNA is TGTGCCAGCAGCCCGGACTTGTCAGCGGGGGGTAGGAATGAGCAGTTCTTC. Its protein product is CASSPDLSAGGRNEQFF.

The chain combines TRBV6-1 with TRBJ2-7; D perhaps matches TRBD2 (6 bases). The CDR3 extends over 16 amino acids. The germline gives CDR1 MNHNS, CDR2 SASEGT. V was trimmed by 4 bases and J by 0 bases, leaving 16 bases between them. Written as DNA, the CDR3 is TGTGCCAGCAGTGCTGGGGGGACCGTTAGCTCCTACGAGCAGTACTTC. Translation gives CASSAGGTVSSYEQYF.

The chain joins TRBV9 to TRBJ2-5; D remains ambiguous. This CDR3 has 14 amino acids. V was shortened by 0 bases and J by 0 bases, with 6 bases between the two germline ends. Germline CDR1 reads SGDLS; CDR2 reads YYNGEE. The CDR3 region has the DNA TGTGCCAGCAGCGTAGGTCTGTACCAAGAGACCCAGTACTTC. Translated: CASSVGLYQETQYF.

This sequence joins TRBV10-3 and TRBJ2-1; 10 bases agree with TRBD2. CDR3 size: 14 residues. Germline V gene lookup returns CDR1 ENHRY and CDR2 SYGVKD. The junction had 1 base not matched to a gene; V was cut back by 2 bases and J by 6 bases. CDR3 sequence reads: CAISEGLAANEQFF. CDR3 DNA: TGTGCCATCAGTGAGGGACTAGCGGCCAATGAGCAGTTCTTC.

The rearrangement links TRBV2 to TRBJ1-2; no clear D gene. The germline CDR1 and CDR2 sequences are SNHLY and FYNNEI. The CDR3 covers 12 residues. Trimming stripped 0 bases from V and 9 bases from J, with 8 bases between. Written as DNA, the CDR3 is TGTGCCAGCAGTGAAGCGCGGGGAAGCTACACCTTC. Protein product: CASSEARGSYTF.

In this sample, this clone turned up a few times. This sequence joins TRBV4-3 and TRBJ2-5; TRBD2 aligns across 9 bases. Per the germline V gene, CDR1 is LGHNA and CDR2 is YSLEER. The junction had 10 bases not matched to a gene; V was cut back by 1 base and J by 4 bases. CDR3 size: 17 residues. The CDR3 nucleotides read TGCGCCAGCAGCCAAGCGGGACTAGCCTATCAAGGAGAGACCCAGTACTTC. Translation: CASSQAGLAYQGETQYF.

There are a few counts of this clone. V usage is TRBV18 and J usage is TRBJ2-7; 9 bases align to TRBD2. The junction had 5 bases not matched to a gene; V was cut back by 5 bases and J by 3 bases. The germline CDR1 and CDR2 sequences are KGHSH and LQKENI. The CDR3 totals 14 residues. The CDR3 DNA is TGTGCCAGCTCATCGATAGCGGGAGACTACGAGCAGTACTTC. Protein: CASSSIAGDYEQYF.

The rearrangement links TRBV19 to TRBJ2-7, with a possible D match to TRBD2 (5 bases). The CDR3 spans 13 residues. Trimming removed 0 bases at V and 4 bases at J, with 7 bases between. Germline CDR1 LNHDA, CDR2 SQIVND (reference sequence). The CDR3 spells CASSIDRRYEQYF. The CDR3 DNA is TGTGCCAGTAGTATAGATCGGAGGTACGAGCAGTACTTC.

The V gene is TRBV28, the J gene TRBJ2-7, with TRBD2 matching 7 bases. Trimming at V came to 8 bases and at J to 0 bases, leaving 13 bases not matched to a gene. The CDR3 loop spans 16 amino acids. In germline, CDR1 is MDHEN, CDR2 SYDVKM. As DNA, the CDR3 is TGTGCCAGCCTCGGGGGGACCTCAGGCACCTCCTACGAGCAGTACTTC. Its protein is CASLGGTSGTSYEQYF.

The J gene is TRBJ2-3, the V gene TRBV5-6; the D is unclear. The CDR3 runs to 13 residues. V lost 2 bases and J lost 5, with 9 bases in between. Germline V gene lookup returns CDR1 SGHDT and CDR2 YYEEEE. The CDR3 here is CASSFSPGDTQYF. The CDR3 region has the DNA TGTGCCAGCAGCTTTTCTCCGGGAGATACGCAGTATTTT.

The genes are TRBV4-1 and TRBJ1-6; D is ambiguous. Looked up from germline, CDR1 is MGHRA and CDR2 is YSYEKL. V lost 0 bases and J lost 5, with 8 bases in between. The CDR3 has 15 residues. DNA of the CDR3: TGCGCCAGCAGCCAAGAGCGGCAGAATAATTCACCCCTCCACTTT. It yields the protein CASSQERQNNSPLHF.